These 28 T cell receptor beta chains were sequenced from one sample in a study of blood T cell repertoires in COVID-19. Sequencing used immunoSEQ multiplex PCR; TCRdb keeps in-frame clones, though not all of them. The sample includes 160,000 or so clones, 70% to 85% of them seen just once. The sample was PBMCs or T cells enriched from blood (not recorded which). The receptors derive from a man aged 50 to 60 who had recovered from COVID-19.

The chain is built from TRBV6-5 and TRBJ1-1; D is ambiguous. CDR1 and CDR2 (germline): MNHEY, SVGAGI. CDR3 size: 15 residues. Trimming took off 0 bases at V and 0 bases at J, with 8 bases between the two ends. CDR3 in DNA: TGTGCCAGCAGTTACTCAACTTCGGTGAACACTGAAGCTTTCTTT. Protein product: CASSYSTSVNTEAFF.

The chain has TRBV5-4 and TRBJ1-1; no clear D gene. The V end was cut by 3 bases, the J end by 3 bases, with 21 bases between. Germline assignment: CDR1 SGHNT and CDR2 YYREEE (reference sequence). This CDR3 has 17 residues. For the CDR3, the DNA is TGTGCCAGCAGCTATAAGACGGGCTGGGAGTGGGACACTGAAGCTTTCTTT. Translating it yields CASSYKTGWEWDTEAFF. The whole variable domain, remainder taken from reference TRBV5-4 and TRBJ1-1, is ETGVTQSPTHLIKTRGQQVTLRCSSQSGHNTVSWYQQALGQGPQFIFQYYREEENGRGNFPPRFSGLQFPNYSSELNVNALELDDSALYLCASSYKTGWEWDTEAFFGQGTRLTVV.

This chain connects TRBV5-1 to TRBJ2-7; TRBD2 matches 13 bases. This CDR3 region has 17 residues. The V gene's germline CDR1 is SGHRS and CDR2 YFSETQ. V gave up 0 bases and J gave up 2 bases; unmatched junction bases: 5. CDR3 nucleotides: TGCGCCAGCAGCTTGGCGGGACTAGCGGGGCCTACCTACGAGCAGTACTTC. Its protein is CASSLAGLAGPTYEQYF.

The chain joins TRBV5-4 to TRBJ2-1, with TRBD1 as a possible D gene (6 bases). V dropped 1 base and J dropped 4 bases, with 12 bases sitting between them. Germline CDR1 is SGHNT and CDR2 is YYREEE (reference sequence). The CDR3 has 15 residues. As DNA, the CDR3 is TGTGCCAGCAGCTTGACGACAGGTTATTACAATGAGCAGTTCTTC. Amino acid sequence: CASSLTTGYYNEQFF.

This clone showed up just a few times. This chain joins TRBV18 and TRBJ2-7; no clear D gene. In germline, CDR1 is KGHSH, CDR2 LQKENI. V was pared by 4 bases and J by 7 bases, with 11 bases between. The CDR3 contains 12 residues. As DNA, the CDR3 is TGTGCCAGCTCACTCGGGTACTTGGAGCAGTACTTC. It encodes CASSLGYLEQYF.

This clone was recorded only once. The chain employs TRBV30 and TRBJ1-4; a weak D match, TRBD1 (6 bases). The CDR3 spans 15 residues. V dropped 1 base and J dropped 7 bases, with 16 bases sitting between them. From germline, CDR1 is GTSNPN and CDR2 SVGIG (reference sequence). DNA for the CDR3: TGTGCCTGGAGTGGGGCAGGGGTGGAAAGTGAAAAACTGTTTTTT. It specifies CAWSGAGVESEKLFF.

V usage is TRBV3-1 (or the pseudogene TRBV3-2) and J usage is TRBJ2-1; the D is unclear. The CDR3 contains 16 residues. V was clipped by 3 bases and J by 0 bases, with 12 bases between them. Looked up from germline, CDR1 is LGHDT and CDR2 is YNNKEL (reference sequence). CDR3 residues: CASSQAQMSSYNEQFF. CDR3 bases: TGTGCCAGCAGCCAGGCACAGATGTCCTCCTACAATGAGCAGTTCTTC.

The rearrangement joins TRBV12-3 or TRBV12-4 to TRBJ1-2, with no clear D. CDR3 length: 13 residues. The germline V and J ends were trimmed by 3 bases and 12 bases, with 17 bases remaining between them. Here the CDR3 reads CASSFSDKADHTF. In DNA, the CDR3 is TGTGCCAGCAGTTTCTCCGACAAAGCGGATCACACCTTC.

This chain connects TRBV30 to TRBJ1-5, with D possibly being TRBD1 (6 bases). V lost 3 bases, J lost 4 bases, and 10 bases lay in between. CDR3 length equals 13 residues. CDR1 GTSNPN and CDR2 SVGIG come from the germline V gene (reference sequence). CDR3 loop: CAWSGQLNQPQHF. CDR3 coding DNA: TGTGCCTGGAGCGGACAGTTGAATCAGCCCCAGCATTTT.

This clone appeared a single time. This chain links TRBV24-1 with TRBJ2-5; TRBD2 aligns across 15 bases. The CDR3 is 17 residues long. V lost 1 base, J lost 6 bases, and 5 bases stayed unmatched. The germline gives CDR1 KGHDR, CDR2 SFDVKD. The CDR3 DNA reads as TGTGCCACCAGTGATTTCGGGACTAGCGGGGGGTTAAAGACCCAGTACTTC. This gives the protein CATSDFGTSGGLKTQYF.

J is TRBJ2-5 and V is TRBV7-9; TRBD2 matches at 10 bases. The germline V gene encodes CDR1 SEHNR and CDR2 FQNEAQ (reference sequence). This CDR3 comprises 18 residues. V lost 5 bases and J lost 3; bases outside the gene matches: 15. The chain's CDR3 is CASSPGSLAGGSKETQYF. The CDR3 DNA reads TGTGCCAGCAGCCCCGGGTCCTTAGCGGGGGGCTCCAAAGAGACCCAGTACTTC.

This chain connects TRBV7-9 to TRBJ1-1; 9 bases agree with TRBD1. The ends lost 3 bases at V and 5 bases at J; junction bases unmatched: 1. CDR1 is SEHNR, CDR2 FQNEAQ, per germline (reference sequence). This CDR3 contains 13 residues. CDR3 nucleotides: TGTGCCAGCAGCTTTGACAGGGGGACTGAAGCTTTCTTT. It specifies CASSFDRGTEAFF.

This clone was counted a few times. The CDR3 loop reads CASLRRKGGNTEAFF. For the CDR3, the DNA is TGTGCCAGCCTACGAAGAAAGGGAGGCAACACTGAAGCTTTCTTT. This sequence joins TRBV27 and TRBJ1-1; D is ambiguous. V was trimmed by 8 bases and J by 2 bases, leaving 18 bases between them. There are 15 residues in the CDR3. CDR1 and CDR2 from the germline V gene are MNHEY and SMNVEV (reference sequence).

This rearrangement joins TRBV12-3 or TRBV12-4 to TRBJ2-7, with a tentative D call TRBD1 (5 bases). Trimming removed 6 bases at V and 2 bases at J, with 8 bases between. The CDR3 spans 12 residues. CDR3: CASSSGTYEQYF. In nucleotides, the CDR3 is TGTGCCAGCAGCTCAGGGACCTACGAGCAGTACTTC.

The chain has TRBV2 and TRBJ1-1; 10 bases map to TRBD1. V was pared by 2 bases and J by 1 base, with 7 bases of the junction left unmatched. The CDR3 covers 17 residues. CDR1 is SNHLY, CDR2 FYNNEI, per germline. CDR3 sequence: CASSEKTGGRRNTEAFF. CDR3 DNA: TGTGCCAGCAGTGAAAAGACAGGGGGCCGTCGGAACACTGAAGCTTTCTTT. The full variable domain, rest sourced from reference TRBV2 and TRBJ1-1, is EPEVTQTPSHQVTQMGQEVILRCVPISNHLYFYWYRQILGQKVEFLVSFYNNEISEKSEIFDDQFSVERPDGSNFTLKIRSTKLEDSAMYFCASSEKTGGRRNTEAFFGQGTRLTVV.

In this sample, this clone turned up many times. J is TRBJ2-2 and V is TRBV7-8; 9 positions agree with TRBD2. Looked up from germline, CDR1 is SGHVS and CDR2 is FQNEAQ. CDR3 length: 15 residues. J lost 5 bases, V lost 5 bases, and 6 bases had no gene match. CDR3 sequence reads: CASSREAGGTGELFF. In DNA, the CDR3 is TGTGCCAGCAGCCGAGAAGCGGGGGGTACCGGGGAGCTGTTTTTT.

The chain has TRBV6-4 and TRBJ2-2; 10 bases match TRBD2. The CDR3 loop spans 17 amino acids. With 3 bases clipped from V and 1 base from J, the junction kept 5 bases outside the gene matches. Per germline, CDR1 MRHNA and CDR2 SNTAGT. CDR3 DNA: TGTGCCAGCAGTGAAGGTCTAGCGGGGGTGAACACCGGGGAGCTGTTTTTT. Translating it yields CASSEGLAGVNTGELFF.

The genes are TRBV7-6 and TRBJ1-5, with a tentative D call TRBD1 (6 bases). CDR1 and CDR2 (germline): SGHVS, FNYEAQ. CDR3 length: 14 residues. Trimming removed 1 base from V and 4 bases from J, with 8 bases in between. CDR3: CASSLGQVNQPQHF. CDR3 DNA sequence: TGTGCCAGCAGCTTAGGACAGGTGAATCAGCCCCAGCATTTT.

The chain uses TRBV30 and TRBJ2-2; D remains ambiguous. The V gene lost 3 bases and the J gene lost 1 base, with 6 bases spanning the gap. Germline V gives CDR1 GTSNPN, CDR2 SVGIG (reference sequence). The CDR3 sequence is 13 residues long. The CDR3 is CAWSFVNTGELFF. In DNA form, the CDR3 reads TGTGCCTGGAGCTTCGTGAACACCGGGGAGCTGTTTTTT.

This chain joins TRBV19 and TRBJ2-7, with 10 bases aligning to TRBD1. CDR3 length equals 15 residues. The J segment lost 3 bases and the V segment lost 7 bases, leaving 9 bases of the junction unmatched. Looked up from germline, CDR1 is LNHDA and CDR2 is SQIVND (reference sequence). CDR3 sequence: CASKRDRGANYEQYF. DNA for the CDR3: TGTGCCAGTAAAAGGGACAGGGGTGCGAACTACGAGCAGTACTTC.

The CDR3, as DNA: TGTGCCAGCAGCCTTGGACAGGGGTTGGTCGAGCAGTACTTC. Amino acids: CASSLGQGLVEQYF. V gene TRBV7-9 combines with J gene TRBJ2-7, with 9 bases fitting TRBD1. J gave up 6 bases and V 5 bases, and 8 bases lay outside the gene matches. CDR1 is SEHNR, CDR2 FQNEAQ, per germline (reference sequence). This CDR3 has 14 amino acids.

The J gene is TRBJ1-2, the V gene TRBV15, with 7 bases identical to TRBD1. The ends lost 1 base at V and 6 bases at J; junction bases unmatched: 8. CDR3 length: 15 residues. The germline gives CDR1 LNHNV, CDR2 YYDKDF (reference sequence). As DNA, the CDR3 is TGTGCCACCAGCAGAGTTGGCAGGGGGATCCATGGCTACACCTTC. It codes for CATSRVGRGIHGYTF.

The chain recombines TRBV19 with TRBJ2-1, with 8 bases matching TRBD1. CDR3 size: 15 residues. CDR1 and CDR2 from the germline V gene are LNHDA and SQIVND (reference sequence). V trimming: 6 bases; J trimming: 0 bases; junction bases outside the gene matches: 4. Written as DNA, the CDR3 is TGTGCCAGTAGCGCCGACAGGGGCTCCTACAATGAGCAGTTCTTC. Residues: CASSADRGSYNEQFF.

J is TRBJ1-5 and V is TRBV7-2, with D unclear. Germline V CDR1 and CDR2: SGHTA, FQGNSA. The CDR3 runs to 11 residues. Trimming removed 1 base from V and 12 bases from J, with 7 bases in between. The DNA of the CDR3 is TGTGCCAGCAGCTTAGAGAGTTACCAGCATTTT. Its protein is CASSLESYQHF.

This clone appeared a single time. The J gene is TRBJ1-2, the V gene TRBV6-4, with unresolved D. The CDR3 contains 13 residues. The germline V and J ends were trimmed by 3 bases and 5 bases, with 10 bases remaining between them. Per the germline V gene, CDR1 is MRHNA and CDR2 is SNTAGT. The CDR3 loop is CASSERGFYGYTF. Written as DNA, the CDR3 is TGTGCCAGCAGTGAACGGGGATTTTATGGCTACACCTTC.

This chain joins TRBV6-5 and TRBJ2-7; possibly TRBD2 for D (6 bases). Germline V gene lookup returns CDR1 MNHEY and CDR2 SVGAGI. V shed 6 bases and J shed 1 base, with 13 bases lying between them. The CDR3 is 14 residues long. This chain's CDR3 is CASRRTRESYEQYF. For the CDR3, the DNA is TGTGCCAGCAGACGGACACGGGAGTCCTACGAGCAGTACTTC.

V and J are TRBV5-1 and TRBJ2-1; D is unresolved. This CDR3 spans 12 amino acids. Germline CDR1 SGHRS, CDR2 YFSETQ. V shed 0 bases and J shed 6 bases, with 4 bases lying between them. This chain's CDR3 is CASSLAGNEQFF. The DNA of the CDR3 is TGCGCCAGCAGCTTGGCGGGCAATGAGCAGTTCTTC. Looking up the rest from reference TRBV5-1 and TRBJ2-1 gives the full variable domain: KAGVTQTPRYLIKTRGQQVTLSCSPISGHRSVSWYQQTPGQGLQFLFEYFSETQRNKGNFPGRFSGRQFSNSRSEMNVSTLELGDSALYLCASSLAGNEQFFGPGTRLTVL.

Regarding this clone: Germline is not matched at one junction end, which may reflect a read error. J is TRBJ2-1 and V is TRBV7-7; TRBD2 matches 7 bases. This CDR3 region has 15 residues. Germline CDR1 SSHAT, CDR2 FNYEAQ (reference sequence). The CDR3 loop is CASSPGLVSNNEQFF. The CDR3 DNA sequence: TGTGCCAGCAGCCCTGGACTAGTCTCCAACAATGAGCAGTTCTTC.